This T cell receptor beta chain was documented in a study of T-cell reconstitution after alpha-beta-depleted transplantation in children. Germline CDR1 and CDR2: SEHNR and FQNEAQ (reference sequence). V shed 3 bases and J 3 bases; nucleotides not matched to a gene: 6. This CDR3 is 16 amino acids long. This sample's TCRbeta library carried unique molecular identifier barcodes. MiXCR, applied by TCRdb to the PCR reads, yields one record per CDR3 protein. This sample carries fewer than 700,000 distinct CDR3 sequences, about an eighth of them seen once, and the ten largest clones take around 2.2%. The receptor's source is a male patient younger than 18 who had a stem cell transplant for acute myeloid leukemia, so the T cells may come from the graft donor. The sample here was PBMCs, mostly from graft donor cells, taken 360 days after TCRalphabeta/CD19-depleted stem cell transplant. The J gene is TRBJ2-2, the V gene TRBV7-9; 8 bases align to TRBD2. In DNA, the CDR3 is TGTGCCAGCAGCTTTCGGCCGGGAGGGGACACCGGGGAGCTGTTTTTT. As protein: CASSFRPGGDTGELFF.